This is a list of T cell receptor beta chains from one sample in a study of cytomegalovirus exposure and HLA in healthy donors. The repertoire was sequenced with immunoSEQ multiplex PCR; TCRdb's copy has only in-frame clones and lacks some. The sample includes around 300,000 clones, more than 55% seen only once; the top ten take 2% to 2.5%. Input material: PBMCs. All receptors derive from a female donor in good health and CMV-seronegative. Each CDR3 is given with its conserved first and last residue. D genes are given only for firm matches. Clone size is not always given. Where it is, it says once, few, many or a class for expanded clones.

size	V	D	J	CDR3	DNA
NA	TRBV15	TRBD2	TRBJ2-4	CATSRLIGGGRADNIQYF	TGTGCCACCAGCAGACTCATCGGGGGCGGGAGGGCAGATAACATTCAGTACTTC
NA	TRBV5-4	TRBD2	TRBJ2-2	CASSLDLAATGELFF	TGTGCCAGCAGCTTGGACCTAGCGGCCACCGGGGAGCTGTTTTTT
NA	TRBV5-1	NA	TRBJ1-2	CASSPGGTFNYGYTF	TGCGCCAGCAGCCCCGGCGGCACATTTAACTATGGCTACACCTTC
NA	TRBV19	TRBD1	TRBJ2-7	CASSSPLPRQGLTATYEQYF	TGTGCCAGTAGTAGCCCATTGCCGAGACAGGGCCTAACTGCTACCTACGAGCAGTACTTC
NA	TRBV27	TRBD1	TRBJ2-1	CASSFGQGAYNEQFF	TGTGCCAGCAGTTTCGGGCAGGGGGCTTACAATGAGCAGTTCTTC
NA	TRBV6-5	TRBD1	TRBJ1-2	CASRKTGTGVGYTF	TGTGCCAGCCGGAAAACCGGGACAGGGGTCGGCTACACCTTC
NA	TRBV5-8	TRBD2	TRBJ2-7	CASSQVAGGFIYEQYF	TGTGCCAGCAGCCAAGTAGCGGGAGGATTTATCTACGAGCAGTACTTC
few	TRBV16	NA	TRBJ2-2	CASSQLANTGELFF	TGTGCCAGCAGCCAATTAGCGAACACCGGGGAGCTGTTTTTT
NA	TRBV27	NA	TRBJ2-1	CASSLHRTNEQFF	TGTGCCAGCAGTTTACACAGGACGAATGAGCAGTTCTTC
NA	TRBV30	NA	TRBJ2-1	CAWKAQGYSYNEQFF	TGTGCCTGGAAAGCACAGGGCTACTCCTACAATGAGCAGTTCTTC